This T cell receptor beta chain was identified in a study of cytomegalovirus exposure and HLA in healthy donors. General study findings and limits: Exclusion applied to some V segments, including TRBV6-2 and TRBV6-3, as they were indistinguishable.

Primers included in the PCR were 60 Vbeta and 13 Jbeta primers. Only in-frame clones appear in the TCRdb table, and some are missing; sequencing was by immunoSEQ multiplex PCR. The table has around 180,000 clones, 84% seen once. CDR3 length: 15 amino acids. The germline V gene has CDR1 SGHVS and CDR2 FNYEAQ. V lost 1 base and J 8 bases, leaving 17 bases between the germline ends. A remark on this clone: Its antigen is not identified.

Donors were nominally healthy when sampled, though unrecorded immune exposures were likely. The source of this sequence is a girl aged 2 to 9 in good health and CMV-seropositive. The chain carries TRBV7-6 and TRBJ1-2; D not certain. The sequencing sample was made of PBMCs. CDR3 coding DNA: TGTGCCAGCAGCTTAGGGACCACACGGAGCGGCGGCTACACCTTC. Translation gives CASSLGTTRSGGYTF. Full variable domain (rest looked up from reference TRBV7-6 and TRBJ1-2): GAGVSQSPRYKVTKRGQDVALRCDPISGHVSLYWYRQALGQGPEFLTYFNYEAQQDKSGLPNDRFSAERPEGSISTLTIQRTEQRDSAMYRCASSLGTTRSGGYTFGSGTRLTVV.